This T cell receptor beta chain was sequenced in a study of control samples from healthy donors and cancer patients. V lost 3 bases to trimming and J lost 0 bases, with 12 bases between them. This CDR3 has 16 amino acids. Germline V gives CDR1 KGHSH, CDR2 LQKENI. The method was immunoSEQ multiplex PCR; TCRdb's version includes in-frame clones alone and lacks a portion of them. Among about 130,000 clones listed, just under 90% were seen once. This sequence originates from a man aged 50-59 years with head and neck cancer. Sequencing was performed on PBMCs. The chain recombines TRBV18 with TRBJ1-5; D gene uncertain. CDR3 bases: TGTGCCAGCTCACCGCCTTCGGCCATTAGCAATCAGCCCCAGCATTTT. Encoded protein: CASSPPSAISNQPQHF. Full variable domain (remainder filled in from reference TRBV18 and TRBJ1-5): NAGVMQNPRHLVRRRGQEARLRCSPMKGHSHVYWYRQLPEEGLKFMVYLQKENIIDESGMPKERFSAEFPKEGPSILRIQQVVRGDSAAYFCASSPPSAISNQPQHFGDGTRLSIL.